The rows below give T cell receptor beta chains drawn from one sample of a study of OX40 agonist ivuxolimab in advanced cancers. Libraries were prepared by immunoSEQ multiplex PCR; TCRdb keeps only in-frame clonotypes and omits some of them. The sample lists 60,000 to 75,000 clones; approximately 92% were seen once. Material: CD4+ or CD8+ T cells sorted from blood, obtained in a trial of the OX40 agonist ivuxolimab. The receptors were gathered from an adult with an advanced solid tumor such as melanoma, head and neck, liver or kidney cancer. CDR3s include the opening cysteine and the closing phenylalanine or tryptophan. Each record gives: J gene, clone size, D gene, V gene, CDR3 DNA, CDR3 protein. A D gene is named only where the DNA matches it firmly. Some rows have no size entry. The others give once, few or many, or a class for an expanded clone.

TRBJ2-1	.	TRBD2	TRBV5-1	TGCGCCAGCAGCTTGCCTAGCGGTTACAATGAGCAGTTCTTC	CASSLPSGYNEQFF
TRBJ1-1	.	.	TRBV6-1	TGTGCCAGCAGTTTGGAGACTGAAGCTTTCTTT	CASSLETEAFF
TRBJ2-6	.	.	TRBV19	TGTGCCAGTAGTAGGGTCCGGGCGGACTCTGGGGCCAACGTCCTGACTTTC	CASSRVRADSGANVLTF
TRBJ2-1	.	TRBD2	TRBV6-5	TGTGCCAGCATGCGGGGGGGGAATGAGCAGTTCTTC	CASMRGGNEQFF
TRBJ2-7	.	.	TRBV19	TGTGCTAGGAGGGGGCTACTCCCCTACGAGCAGTACTTC	CARRGLLPYEQYF
TRBJ2-2	once	TRBD1	TRBV5-6	TGTGCCAGCAGCCTCGGGACAGGGGGCGGGGAGCTGTTTTTT	CASSLGTGGGELFF
TRBJ2-3	.	TRBD2	TRBV11-3	TGTGCCAGCAGCTTAGGTTCTAGCGGGTATCTGCAGTATTTT	CASSLGSSGYLQYF
TRBJ1-1	.	.	TRBV6-5	TGTGCCAGCAGTTACGGAGCCCTATATTTGAACACTGAAGCTTTCTTT	CASSYGALYLNTEAFF
TRBJ2-3	.	.	TRBV6-5	TGTGCCAGCAGTTATACACCCGGCACAGATACGCAGTATTTT	CASSYTPGTDTQYF
TRBJ1-1	.	.	TRBV15	TGTGCCACCAGCAGAGGAGGGGAGAGCACTGAAGCTTTCTTT	CATSRGGESTEAFF
TRBJ1-5	once	.	TRBV7-5	TGTGTCAGAAGCTTACAAGATCAGCCCCAGCATTTT	CVRSLQDQPQHF
TRBJ1-5	few	TRBD1	TRBV13	TGTGCCAGCTCCACCCGACAGGGGGTAAATCAGCCCCAGCATTTT	CASSTRQGVNQPQHF
TRBJ1-1	.	TRBD1	TRBV6-6	TGTGCCAGCAGTTACCAGGGGGCGAACACTGAAGCTTTCTTT	CASSYQGANTEAFF
TRBJ2-5	.	TRBD2	TRBV5-1	TGCGCCAGCAGCTTGGAGGCGACTAGCGGGGGAGAAGAGACCCAGTACTTC	CASSLEATSGGEETQYF
TRBJ1-5	.	.	TRBV6-1	TGTGCCAGCAGTGAAGGGGTCCCCAATCAGCCCCAGCATTTT	CASSEGVPNQPQHF
TRBJ2-3	.	.	TRBV5-1	TGCGCCAGCAGCTTAGGGCCAGGGACGTTTGATACGCAGTATTTT	CASSLGPGTFDTQYF
TRBJ2-1	.	.	TRBV4-1	TGCGCCAGCAGCCAAGATTATGGGTTCTCCTACAATGAGCAGTTCTTC	CASSQDYGFSYNEQFF
TRBJ2-1	.	.	TRBV29-1	TGCAGCGTTGAATTAATAGAGTTTGAGGACAATGAGCAGTTCTTC	CSVELIEFEDNEQFF
TRBJ1-3	.	.	TRBV9	TGTGCCAGCAGCGTAGAAGGTATGGACACCATATATTTT	CASSVEGMDTIYF
TRBJ2-1	.	TRBD2	TRBV9	TGTGCCAGCAGCCAGGATAGCGGGAGGTCCCTCTATGAGCAGTTCTTC	CASSQDSGRSLYEQFF
TRBJ2-7	.	.	TRBV27	TGTGCCAGCAGTTTAGGGTACTCCTACGAGCAGTACTTC	CASSLGYSYEQYF
TRBJ1-1	.	.	TRBV6-6	TGTGCCAGCGGTGGGGCAGGTGAAGCTTTCTTT	CASGGAGEAFF
TRBJ2-7	.	.	TRBV5-4	TGTGCCAGCAGCTTTAGCAGCCTCGAGCAGTACTTC	CASSFSSLEQYF
TRBJ2-7	once	.	TRBV5-1	TGCGCCAGCAGCTTGGCAGGAAACTACGAGCAGTACTTC	CASSLAGNYEQYF
TRBJ2-5	.	TRBD1	TRBV7-3	TGTGCCAGCAGCCCCGGGACAGGGGGCAGCCAAGAGACCCAGTACTTC	CASSPGTGGSQETQYF
TRBJ2-7	.	TRBD1	TRBV9	TGTGCCAGCAGCTTTGGGACAGGGGGGTCCTACGAGCAGTACTTC	CASSFGTGGSYEQYF
TRBJ2-1	.	.	TRBV29-1	TGCAGCGTTGAAGAAGGAATCAAGAGCTCCTACAATGAGCAGTTCTTC	CSVEEGIKSSYNEQFF
TRBJ1-2	once	.	TRBV2	TGTGCCAGCAGTCAGACCGGGCCCGGGTATGGCTACACCTTC	CASSQTGPGYGYTF
TRBJ2-5	few	.	TRBV21-1	TGTGCCAGCAGCAAAGGGGGCCGGGGCACCGCTATCCAAGAGACCCAGTACTTC	CASSKGGRGTAIQETQYF
TRBJ1-5	.	.	TRBV9	TGTGCCAGCAGCTCTGGACAAAATCAGCCCCAGCATTTT	CASSSGQNQPQHF
TRBJ2-7	.	.	TRBV4-1	TGCGCCAGCAGCCCTACCTGGCAGGCGGGTTTAAGCTCCTACGAGCAGTACTTC	CASSPTWQAGLSSYEQYF
TRBJ2-5	.	TRBD2	TRBV19	TGTGCCAGTAGTATAGGTAGCGGGACCTTCCAAGAGACCCAGTACTTC	CASSIGSGTFQETQYF
TRBJ2-7	.	.	TRBV4-1	TGCGCCAGCAGCACCGGGCCTTCCTACGAGCAGTACTTC	CASSTGPSYEQYF
TRBJ2-7	.	TRBD1	TRBV6-6	TGTGCCAGCAGCCTCTGGACAGGGGGCTACGAGCAGTACTTC	CASSLWTGGYEQYF
TRBJ2-2	.	TRBD1	TRBV7-9	TGTGCCAGCGGAAGGACAGGGTCCGGCGGGGAGCTGTTTTTT	CASGRTGSGGELFF
TRBJ1-2	.	.	TRBV7-9	TGTGCCAGCAGTTCAGACCCGAGCTATGGCTACACCTTC	CASSSDPSYGYTF
TRBJ1-4	.	.	TRBV19	TGTGCCAGTAAAGAAGGGGAGGACGAAAAACTGTTTTTT	CASKEGEDEKLFF
TRBJ1-2	once	.	TRBV27	TGTGCCAGCAGTCCTACTGGATATGGCTACACCTTC	CASSPTGYGYTF
TRBJ2-7	.	.	TRBV30	TGTGCCTGGAGTGTGGGTGCAGGGGTATACGAGCAGTACTTC	CAWSVGAGVYEQYF
TRBJ2-2	.	.	TRBV19	TGTGCCAGTAGTATGGGGACAGCGCGGGACCTCACCGGGGAGCTGTTTTTT	CASSMGTARDLTGELFF
TRBJ1-2	.	.	TRBV5-4	TGTGCCAGCAGCTTGGGGGGCGGCTACACCTTC	CASSLGGGYTF
TRBJ2-2	.	.	TRBV7-2	TGTGCCAGCAGCACGAACAGGGATAACGGGGAGCTGTTTTTT	CASSTNRDNGELFF
TRBJ2-1	few	.	TRBV6-5	TGTGCCAGCAGTTACGACTCGGGAAGGTACAATGAGCAGTTCTTC	CASSYDSGRYNEQFF
TRBJ2-5	.	.	TRBV9	TGTGCCAGCAGCCCGGACGGCCCTGGGGAGTCCTACTTC	CASSPDGPGESYF
TRBJ1-6	once	.	TRBV28	TGTGCCAGCAGTAAGCGGGCCGCGTACTCACCCCTCCACTTT	CASSKRAAYSPLHF
TRBJ1-1	.	.	TRBV9	TGTGCCAGCAGCGTAGGGGGTGTGAACACTGAAGCTTTCTTT	CASSVGGVNTEAFF
TRBJ2-7	.	.	TRBV6-5	TGTGCCAGCAGTAGTATTCCGGGGGAGCAGTACTTC	CASSSIPGEQYF
TRBJ1-5	once	.	TRBV2	TGTGCCAGCAATCCTAGTCTCGACAGGTATGACAATCAGCCCCAGCATTTT	CASNPSLDRYDNQPQHF